The sequence of this T cell receptor beta chain was determined in a study of neurological immune-mediated disorders. This CDR3 is built from 14 residues. The ends were cut back, 5 bases at V and 4 bases at J, with 14 bases in the middle. Germline assignment: CDR1 SGHTA and CDR2 FQGNSA. The sample holds many counts of this clonotype. From the 5' RACE reads, TCRdb called clonotypes with MiXCR, one entry per CDR3 protein. Of roughly 100,000 distinct CDR3 sequences in the sample, around 3.5% were seen once. The V and J genes are TRBV7-2 and TRBJ2-5; D ambiguous. The specimen was PBMCs. The sequence was collected from a woman between 50 and 59 years old with multiple sclerosis. The CDR3 reads CASSLEAGRETQYF. DNA for the CDR3: TGTGCCAGCAGCCTCGAGGCCGGAAGAGAGACCCAGTACTTC.